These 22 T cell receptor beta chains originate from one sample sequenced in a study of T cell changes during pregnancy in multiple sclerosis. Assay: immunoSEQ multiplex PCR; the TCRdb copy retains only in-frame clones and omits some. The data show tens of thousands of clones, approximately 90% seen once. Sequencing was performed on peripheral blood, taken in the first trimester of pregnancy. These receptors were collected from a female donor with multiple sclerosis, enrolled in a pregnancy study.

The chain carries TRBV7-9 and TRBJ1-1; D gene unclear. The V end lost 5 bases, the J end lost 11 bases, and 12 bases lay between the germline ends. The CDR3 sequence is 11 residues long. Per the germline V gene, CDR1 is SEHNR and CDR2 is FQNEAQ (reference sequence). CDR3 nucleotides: TGTGCCAGCAGCGCCGGGTCAAGGGCTTTCTTT. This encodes CASSAGSRAFF.

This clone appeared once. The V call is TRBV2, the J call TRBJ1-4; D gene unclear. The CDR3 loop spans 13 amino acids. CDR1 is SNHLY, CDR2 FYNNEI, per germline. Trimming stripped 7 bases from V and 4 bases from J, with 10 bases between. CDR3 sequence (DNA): TGTGCCAGCAATATCGTTATTAATGAAAAACTGTTTTTT. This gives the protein CASNIVINEKLFF.

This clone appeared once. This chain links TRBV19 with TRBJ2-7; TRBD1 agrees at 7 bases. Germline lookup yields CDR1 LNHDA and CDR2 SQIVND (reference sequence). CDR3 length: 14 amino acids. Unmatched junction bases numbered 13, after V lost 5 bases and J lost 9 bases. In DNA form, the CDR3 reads TGTGCCAGTAGTGCCGACAGGGCATCTACGGTGCAGTACTTC. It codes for CASSADRASTVQYF.

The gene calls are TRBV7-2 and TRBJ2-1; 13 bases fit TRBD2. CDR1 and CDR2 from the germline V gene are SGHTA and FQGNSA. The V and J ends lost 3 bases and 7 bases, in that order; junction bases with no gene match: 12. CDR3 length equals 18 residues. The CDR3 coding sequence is TGTGCCAGCAGCTTGCGTACTAGCGGGAGGGCCCTCAGGAATGAGCAGTTCTTC. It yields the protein CASSLRTSGRALRNEQFF. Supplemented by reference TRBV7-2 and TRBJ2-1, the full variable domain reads GAGVSQSPSNKVTEKGKDVELRCDPISGHTALYWYRQSLGQGLEFLIYFQGNSAPDKSGLPSDRFSAERTGGSVSTLTIQRTQQEDSAVYLCASSLRTSGRALRNEQFFGPGTRLTVL.

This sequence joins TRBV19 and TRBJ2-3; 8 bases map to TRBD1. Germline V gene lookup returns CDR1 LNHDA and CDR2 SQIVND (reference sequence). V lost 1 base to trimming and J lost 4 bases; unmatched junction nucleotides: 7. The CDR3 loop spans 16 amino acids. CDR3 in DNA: TGTGCCAGTAGTATAGTAGGACAGGGTTCGGCAGATACGCAGTATTTT. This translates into CASSIVGQGSADTQYF.

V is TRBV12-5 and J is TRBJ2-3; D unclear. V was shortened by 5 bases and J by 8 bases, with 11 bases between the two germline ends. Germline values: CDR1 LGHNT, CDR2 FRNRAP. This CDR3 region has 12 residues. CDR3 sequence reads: CASGPSSGTQYF. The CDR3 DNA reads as TGTGCTAGTGGTCCCTCTTCAGGTACGCAGTATTTT.

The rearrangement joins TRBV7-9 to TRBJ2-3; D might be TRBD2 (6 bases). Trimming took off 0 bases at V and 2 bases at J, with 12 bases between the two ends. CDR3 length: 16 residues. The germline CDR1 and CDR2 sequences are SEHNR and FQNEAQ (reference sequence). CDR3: CASSLAGTPNTDTQYF. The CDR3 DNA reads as TGTGCCAGCAGCTTAGCGGGGACTCCCAACACAGATACGCAGTATTTT.

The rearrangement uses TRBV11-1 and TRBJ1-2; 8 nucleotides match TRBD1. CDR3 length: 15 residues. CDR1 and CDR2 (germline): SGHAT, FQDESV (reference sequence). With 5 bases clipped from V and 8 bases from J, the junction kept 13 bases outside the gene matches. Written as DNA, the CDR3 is TGTGCCAGCAGCCGGGACAGGCACCCGGGGGGAGGCTACACCTTC. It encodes CASSRDRHPGGGYTF.

Here the CDR3 DNA reads TGTGCCAGCACTAAGTCCGGGTGGGACACTGAAGCTTTCTTT. Translation: CASTKSGWDTEAFF. The chain carries TRBV6-5 and TRBJ1-1; no clear D. CDR1 MNHEY and CDR2 SVGAGI come from the germline V gene. The CDR3 runs to 14 residues. Trimming removed 7 bases at V and 3 bases at J, with 15 bases between.

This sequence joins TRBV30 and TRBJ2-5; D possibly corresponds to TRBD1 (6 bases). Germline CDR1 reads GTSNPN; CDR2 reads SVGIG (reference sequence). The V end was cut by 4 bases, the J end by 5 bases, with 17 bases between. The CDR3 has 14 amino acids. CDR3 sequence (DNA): TGTGCCTGGAACGCGGACAGCCTCAGGGAGACCCAGTACTTC. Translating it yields CAWNADSLRETQYF.

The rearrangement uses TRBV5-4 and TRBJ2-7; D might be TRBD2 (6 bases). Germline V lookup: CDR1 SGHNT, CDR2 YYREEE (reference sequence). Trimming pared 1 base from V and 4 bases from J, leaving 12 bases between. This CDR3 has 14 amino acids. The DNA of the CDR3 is TGTGCCAGCAGCTTGTTCGGGGGTCGTTACGAGCAGTACTTC. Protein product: CASSLFGGRYEQYF.

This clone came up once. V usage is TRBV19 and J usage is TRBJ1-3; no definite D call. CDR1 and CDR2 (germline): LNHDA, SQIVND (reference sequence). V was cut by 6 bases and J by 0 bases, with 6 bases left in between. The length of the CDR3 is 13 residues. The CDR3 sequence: CASRVSSGNTIYF. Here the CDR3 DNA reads TGTGCCAGTAGAGTCAGCTCTGGAAACACCATATATTTT.

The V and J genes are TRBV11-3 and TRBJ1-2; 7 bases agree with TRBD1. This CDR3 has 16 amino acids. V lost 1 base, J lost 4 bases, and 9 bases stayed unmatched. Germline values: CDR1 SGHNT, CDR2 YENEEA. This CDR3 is CASSLATGFPTYGYTF. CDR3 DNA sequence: TGTGCCAGCAGCTTAGCGACAGGGTTCCCTACCTATGGCTACACCTTC.

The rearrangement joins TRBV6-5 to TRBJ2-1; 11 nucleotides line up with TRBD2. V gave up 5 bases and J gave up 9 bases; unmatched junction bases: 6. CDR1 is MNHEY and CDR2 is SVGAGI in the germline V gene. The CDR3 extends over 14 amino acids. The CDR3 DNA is TGTGCCAGCAGTCTAACTAGCGGGAGATCTGAGCAGTTCTTC. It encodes CASSLTSGRSEQFF.

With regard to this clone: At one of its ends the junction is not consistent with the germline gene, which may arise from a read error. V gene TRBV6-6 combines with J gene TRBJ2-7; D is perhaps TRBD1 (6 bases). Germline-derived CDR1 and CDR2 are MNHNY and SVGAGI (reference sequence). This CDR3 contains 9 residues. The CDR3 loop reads CASSYSTGF. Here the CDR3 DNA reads TGTGCCAGCAGTTACTCGACAGGCTTC.

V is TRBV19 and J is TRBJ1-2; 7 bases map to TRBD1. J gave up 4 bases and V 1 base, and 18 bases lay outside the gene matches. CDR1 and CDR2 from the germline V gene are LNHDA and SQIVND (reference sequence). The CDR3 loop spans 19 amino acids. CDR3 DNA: TGTGCCAGTAGTATAGTTGCAGGGGGATCTACCCCTCACGGCTATGGCTACACCTTC. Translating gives CASSIVAGGSTPHGYGYTF. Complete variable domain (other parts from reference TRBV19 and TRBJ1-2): DGGITQSPKYLFRKEGQNVTLSCEQNLNHDAMYWYRQDPGQGLRLIYYSQIVNDFQKGDIAEGYSVSREKKESFPLTVTSAQKNPTAFYLCASSIVAGGSTPHGYGYTFGSGTRLTVV.

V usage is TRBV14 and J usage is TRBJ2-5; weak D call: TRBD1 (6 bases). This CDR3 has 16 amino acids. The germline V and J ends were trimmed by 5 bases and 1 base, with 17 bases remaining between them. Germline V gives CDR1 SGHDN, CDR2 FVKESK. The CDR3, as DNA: TGTGCCAGCAGCGAGAAACAGGGTATTTTCCAAGAGACCCAGTACTTC. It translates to CASSEKQGIFQETQYF.

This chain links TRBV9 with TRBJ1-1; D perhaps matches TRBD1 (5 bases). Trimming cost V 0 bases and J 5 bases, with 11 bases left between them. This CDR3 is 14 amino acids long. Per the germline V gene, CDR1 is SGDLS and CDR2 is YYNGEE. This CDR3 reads CASSVAGRGTEAFF. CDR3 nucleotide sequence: TGTGCCAGCAGCGTAGCTGGGCGGGGGACTGAAGCTTTCTTT.

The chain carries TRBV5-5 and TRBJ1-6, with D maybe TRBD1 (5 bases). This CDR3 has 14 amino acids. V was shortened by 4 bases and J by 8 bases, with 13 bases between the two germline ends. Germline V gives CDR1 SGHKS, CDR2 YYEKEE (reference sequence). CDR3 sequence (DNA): TGTGCCAGCAGCCCGGGACTGACTTATTCACCCCTCCACTTT. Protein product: CASSPGLTYSPLHF.

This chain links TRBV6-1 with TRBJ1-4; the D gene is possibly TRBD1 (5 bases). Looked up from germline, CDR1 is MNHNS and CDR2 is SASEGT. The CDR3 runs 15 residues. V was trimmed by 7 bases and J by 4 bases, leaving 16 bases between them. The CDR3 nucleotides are TGTGCCAGCACAGGTCCCACAGGACATAATGAAAAACTGTTTTTT. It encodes CASTGPTGHNEKLFF.

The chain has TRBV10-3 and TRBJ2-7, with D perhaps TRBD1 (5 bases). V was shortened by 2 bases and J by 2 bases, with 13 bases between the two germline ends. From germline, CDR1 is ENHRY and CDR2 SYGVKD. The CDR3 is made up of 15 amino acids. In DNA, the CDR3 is TGTGCCATCAGTGAGCCTTCGACAGCTGCCTACGAGCAGTACTTC. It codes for CAISEPSTAAYEQYF.

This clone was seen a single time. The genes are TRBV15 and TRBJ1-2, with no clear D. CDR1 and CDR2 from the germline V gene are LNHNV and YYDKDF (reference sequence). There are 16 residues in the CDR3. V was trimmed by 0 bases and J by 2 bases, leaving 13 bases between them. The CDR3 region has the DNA TGTGCCACCAGCAGAGAGGTCCCCCAGGTCAACTATGGCTACACCTTC. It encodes CATSREVPQVNYGYTF.